This entry lists 8 T cell receptor beta chains sequenced from one sample in a study of shared clonotypes between healthy human individuals. TCRdb's copy holds only in-frame clones and misses some; the assay was immunoSEQ multiplex PCR. Here the sample spans over 2 million clones, about 90% being singletons. The specimen was naive CD4+ T cells from PBMCs. The sample's subset: CD45RA+ positively selected. These receptors were collected from a man aged 18 to 35 in good health. Some clones in this sample may be carry-over from other donors' samples.

The V and J genes are TRBV14 and TRBJ2-7, with D unclear. The V end was cut by 4 bases, the J end by 7 bases, with 14 bases between. The CDR3 runs 13 residues. Germline V lookup: CDR1 SGHDN, CDR2 FVKESK. CDR3: CASSLGPRREQYF. CDR3 DNA sequence: TGTGCCAGCAGCCTAGGGCCCAGACGTGAGCAGTACTTC.

The chain employs TRBV7-2 and TRBJ2-1; no clear D gene. Germline assignment: CDR1 SGHTA and CDR2 FQGNSA. CDR3 size: 12 residues. The germline V and J ends were trimmed by 2 bases and 8 bases, with 7 bases remaining between them. Here the CDR3 reads CASSLSGYEQFF. In DNA form, the CDR3 reads TGTGCCAGCAGCTTAAGTGGGTATGAGCAGTTCTTC.

About this clone itself: This sample also contains other DNA sequences that code for the same CDR3. The rearrangement uses TRBV18 and TRBJ2-5; maybe TRBD1 (6 bases). This CDR3 has 14 amino acids. Germline assignment: CDR1 KGHSH and CDR2 LQKENI. Trimming removed 3 bases from V and 5 bases from J, with 13 bases in between. The chain's CDR3 is CASSPTGAGETQYF. CDR3 nucleotides: TGTGCCAGCTCACCGACAGGCGCCGGGGAGACCCAGTACTTC.

Only one count was recorded for this clone. This chain links TRBV5-5 with TRBJ2-7, with 7 bases identical to TRBD1. The V segment lost 2 bases and the J segment 0 bases; nucleotides outside the gene matches: 2. CDR3 length equals 14 residues. CDR1 is SGHKS and CDR2 is YYEKEE in the germline V gene (reference sequence). CDR3 coding DNA: TGTGCCAGCAGCTTAAACAGGGGCTCCTACGAGCAGTACTTC. Protein: CASSLNRGSYEQYF. Complete variable domain (other parts from reference TRBV5-5 and TRBJ2-7): DAGVTQSPTHLIKTRGQQVTLRCSPISGHKSVSWYQQVLGQGPQFIFQYYEKEERGRGNFPDRFSARQFPNYSSELNVNALLLGDSALYLCASSLNRGSYEQYFGPGTRLTVT.

V usage is TRBV19 and J usage is TRBJ1-2, with a weak D call TRBD1 (5 bases). Trimming took 3 bases from V and 0 from J, leaving 11 bases between them. From germline, CDR1 is LNHDA and CDR2 SQIVND (reference sequence). The CDR3 runs 15 residues. The CDR3 loop is CASSITGRANYGYTF. The DNA of the CDR3 is TGTGCCAGTAGTATCACAGGACGAGCTAACTATGGCTACACCTTC.

This chain connects TRBV11-1 to TRBJ2-5; D possibly corresponds to TRBD2 (5 bases). This CDR3 is 14 amino acids long. CDR1 and CDR2 from the germline V gene are SGHAT and FQDESV (reference sequence). The V end was cut by 0 bases, the J end by 0 bases, with 5 bases between. CDR3 in DNA: TGTGCCAGCAGCTTAGCGGGAGACCAAGAGACCCAGTACTTC. Its protein is CASSLAGDQETQYF.

This sequence joins TRBV12-5 and TRBJ1-2; D ambiguous. CDR1 LGHNT and CDR2 FRNRAP come from the germline V gene. The CDR3 is 12 amino acids. Trimming left V 3 bases short and J 1 base short, with 3 bases between. The CDR3 reads CASGFGNYGYTF. The CDR3 DNA reads as TGTGCTAGTGGTTTTGGTAACTATGGCTACACCTTC.

V gene TRBV5-4 combines with J gene TRBJ2-1; TRBD1 or TRBD2 may be the D gene (5 bases each). Trimming pared 3 bases from V and 2 bases from J, leaving 12 bases between. Germline V gene data show CDR1 as SGHNT and CDR2 as YYREEE (reference sequence). The CDR3 totals 15 residues. CDR3 sequence reads: CASSSRQRAYNEQFF. CDR3 nucleotide sequence: TGTGCCAGCAGCTCGCGACAGAGGGCCTACAATGAGCAGTTCTTC.